The present T cell receptor beta chain was sequenced within a study of T cell responses to AZD1222 COVID-19 vaccine. Study results and caveats: No repertoire was sampled before or during the peak T cell response, only after it. At baseline, just a handful of AZD1222 recipients tested seropositive. Increased Spike-specific TCR breadth and depth were observed after two AZD1222 doses. There were mostly white British donors and more females than males, and clonal diversity was possibly underestimated.

With V trimmed by 6 bases and J by 3 bases, 4 bases remained unmatched. The CDR3 runs 14 residues. Per germline, CDR1 KGHSH and CDR2 LQKENI. Assay used: immunoSEQ multiplex PCR; TCRdb lists only in-frame clones, some missing. The table for this sample gives over 140,000 clones. Of note for this clone: Antigen unknown.

Sequences were obtained from peripheral blood. This sequence was found in an adult in good health. V usage is TRBV18 and J usage is TRBJ1-1, with 10 nucleotides matching TRBD1. The CDR3 is CASSAGTGDTEAFF. In DNA form, the CDR3 reads TGTGCCAGCTCGGCCGGGACAGGGGACACTGAAGCTTTCTTT.